One sample yielded the 7 T cell receptor beta chains listed below, sequenced in a study of blood T cells in healthy people across ages. Combining a sample-barcoded 5' primer with a J-beta primer mix, a second PCR ran for about 6 to 12 cycles. From the 5' RACE reads, TCRdb called clonotypes with MiXCR, one entry per CDR3 protein. Of 630,000 or so distinct CDR3 sequences in the sample, about a third are singletons; the top ten hold 15%. Material for sequencing was blood. Receptors were obtained from a woman of 80 years or more in good health.

This clonotype was counted ten times or more. This chain connects TRBV4-1 to TRBJ1-2; 9 bases fit TRBD1. This CDR3 contains 16 residues. Germline lookup yields CDR1 MGHRA and CDR2 YSYEKL. V was pared by 0 bases and J by 4 bases, with 6 bases of the junction left unmatched. DNA of the CDR3: TGCGCCAGCAGCCAAGAAGAGACAGGGGGTGGCTATGGCTACACCTTC. Encoded protein: CASSQEETGGGYGYTF.

This clonotype was seen a single time. The rearrangement joins TRBV12-3 or TRBV12-4 to TRBJ2-3; possible D gene TRBD2, 5 bases. V was cut by 2 bases and J by 3 bases, with 12 bases left in between. CDR3 length equals 15 residues. CDR3 sequence: CASSLSGERTDTQYF. The CDR3 DNA follows: TGTGCCAGCAGTTTAAGCGGAGAGAGGACAGATACGCAGTATTTT.

This clonotype was recorded a few times. A much larger clone lies a single base off, so this may be a read error. The chain uses TRBV7-8 and TRBJ2-7; D is unclear. The CDR3 runs to 15 residues. The germline V gene has CDR1 SGHVS and CDR2 FQNEAQ. V gave up 1 base and J gave up 7 bases, with 17 bases separating them. CDR3 amino acids: CASSLGISTYNEQYF. For the CDR3, the DNA is TGTGCCAGCAGCTTAGGGATATCGACCTACAATGAGCAGTACTTC.

This clonotype was detected ten times or more. This chain links TRBV6-5 with TRBJ2-3, with unresolved D. Trimming cost V 8 bases and J 10 bases, with 19 bases left between them. This CDR3 contains 13 residues. Germline CDR1 and CDR2: MNHEY and SVGAGI. The DNA for the CDR3 is TGTGCCAGCTTTTACATTAGGCGGTCTTCGCAGTATTTT. Its translation is CASFYIRRSSQYF.

Ten or more counts support this clonotype. The J gene is TRBJ2-7, the V gene TRBV6-6; perhaps TRBD1 as D (6 bases). CDR1 is MNHNY and CDR2 is SVGAGI in the germline V gene (reference sequence). The ends were cut back, 5 bases at V and 6 bases at J, with 11 bases in the middle. The CDR3 sequence is 12 residues long. The CDR3: CASSPTGIEQYF. Here the CDR3 DNA reads TGTGCCAGCAGTCCTACAGGGATCGAGCAGTACTTC.

This clonotype was observed a few times. The chain uses TRBV7-6 and TRBJ1-4; D is perhaps TRBD1 (6 bases). The CDR3 has 14 amino acids. Germline CDR1 reads SGHVS; CDR2 reads FNYEAQ. Trimming took off 5 bases at V and 4 bases at J, with 11 bases between the two ends. Here the CDR3 reads CASSLTGLNEKLFF. CDR3 nucleotide sequence: TGTGCCAGCAGCCTGACAGGACTTAATGAAAAACTGTTTTTT.

This clonotype was observed at least ten times. V and J are TRBV20-1 and TRBJ2-7, with D unclear. The CDR3 loop spans 13 amino acids. Germline V gene lookup returns CDR1 DFQATT and CDR2 SNEGSKA (reference sequence). V lost 6 bases and J lost 1, with 13 bases in between. The CDR3 here is CSATPGLSYEQYF. Written as DNA, the CDR3 is TGCAGTGCCACACCGGGTCTTTCCTACGAGCAGTACTTC.